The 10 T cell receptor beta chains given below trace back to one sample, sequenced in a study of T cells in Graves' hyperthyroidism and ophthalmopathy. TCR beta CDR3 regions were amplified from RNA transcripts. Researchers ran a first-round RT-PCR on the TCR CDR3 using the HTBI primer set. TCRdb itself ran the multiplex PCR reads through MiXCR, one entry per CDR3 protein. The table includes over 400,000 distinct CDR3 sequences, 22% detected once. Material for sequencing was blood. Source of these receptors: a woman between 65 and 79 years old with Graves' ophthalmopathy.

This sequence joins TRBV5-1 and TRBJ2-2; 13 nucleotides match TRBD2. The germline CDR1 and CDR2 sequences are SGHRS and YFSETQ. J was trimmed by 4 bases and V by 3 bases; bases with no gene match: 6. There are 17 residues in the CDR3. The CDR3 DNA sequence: TGCGCCAGCAGCTCGGATACTAGCGGGAGGGTCACCGGGGAGCTGTTTTTT. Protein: CASSSDTSGRVTGELFF.

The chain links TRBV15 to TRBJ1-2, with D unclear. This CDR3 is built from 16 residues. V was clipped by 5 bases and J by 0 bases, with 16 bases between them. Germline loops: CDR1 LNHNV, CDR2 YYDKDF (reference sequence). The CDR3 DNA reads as TGTGCCACCAGCCGAGGCCGGGAAAAAGCTAACTATGGCTACACCTTC. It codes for CATSRGREKANYGYTF. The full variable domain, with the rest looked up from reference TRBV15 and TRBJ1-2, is DAMVIQNPRYQVTQFGKPVTLSCSQTLNHNVMYWYQQKSSQAPKLLFHYYDKDFNNEADTPDNFQSRRPNTSFCFLDIRSPGLGDTAMYLCATSRGREKANYGYTFGSGTRLTVV.

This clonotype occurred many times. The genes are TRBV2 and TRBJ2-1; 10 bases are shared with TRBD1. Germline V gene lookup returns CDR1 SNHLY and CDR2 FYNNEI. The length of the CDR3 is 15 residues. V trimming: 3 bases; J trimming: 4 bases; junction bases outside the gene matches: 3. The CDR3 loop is CASSDDRGHYNEQFF. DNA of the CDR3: TGTGCCAGCAGTGATGACAGGGGGCATTACAATGAGCAGTTCTTC. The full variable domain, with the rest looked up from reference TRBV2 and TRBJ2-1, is EPEVTQTPSHQVTQMGQEVILRCVPISNHLYFYWYRQILGQKVEFLVSFYNNEISEKSEIFDDQFSVERPDGSNFTLKIRSTKLEDSAMYFCASSDDRGHYNEQFFGPGTRLTVL.

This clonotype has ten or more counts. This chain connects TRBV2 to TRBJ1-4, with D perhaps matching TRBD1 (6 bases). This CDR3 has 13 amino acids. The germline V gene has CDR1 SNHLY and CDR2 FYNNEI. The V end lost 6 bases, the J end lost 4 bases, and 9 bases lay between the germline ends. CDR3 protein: CASRGHGNEKLFF. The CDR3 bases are TGTGCCAGCAGGGGACACGGTAATGAAAAACTGTTTTTT.

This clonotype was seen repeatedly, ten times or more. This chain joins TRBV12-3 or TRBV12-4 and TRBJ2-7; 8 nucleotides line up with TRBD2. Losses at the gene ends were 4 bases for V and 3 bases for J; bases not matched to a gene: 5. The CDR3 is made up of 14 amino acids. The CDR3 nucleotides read TGTGCCAGCAGTTCGGGGGGACTAGTCTACGAGCAGTACTTC. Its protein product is CASSSGGLVYEQYF.

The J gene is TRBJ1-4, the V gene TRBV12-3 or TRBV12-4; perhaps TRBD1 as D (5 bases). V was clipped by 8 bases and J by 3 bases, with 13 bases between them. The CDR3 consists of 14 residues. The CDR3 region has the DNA TGTGCCAGCTCGCAGGGACCCCCTAATGAAAAACTGTTTTTT. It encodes CASSQGPPNEKLFF.

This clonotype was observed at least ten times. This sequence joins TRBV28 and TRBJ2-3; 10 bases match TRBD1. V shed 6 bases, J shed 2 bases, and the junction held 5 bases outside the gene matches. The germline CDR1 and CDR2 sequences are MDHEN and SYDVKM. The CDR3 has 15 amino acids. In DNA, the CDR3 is TGTGCCAGCAGGACGGGACAGGGGTTCACAGATACGCAGTATTTT. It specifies CASRTGQGFTDTQYF.

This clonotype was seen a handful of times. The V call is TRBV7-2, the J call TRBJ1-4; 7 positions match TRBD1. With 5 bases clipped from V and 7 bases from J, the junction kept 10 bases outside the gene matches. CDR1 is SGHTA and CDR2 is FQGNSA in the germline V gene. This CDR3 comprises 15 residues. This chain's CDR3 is CASSLDSTGFEKLFF. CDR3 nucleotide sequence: TGTGCCAGCAGCCTTGATTCGACAGGGTTTGAAAAACTGTTTTTT.

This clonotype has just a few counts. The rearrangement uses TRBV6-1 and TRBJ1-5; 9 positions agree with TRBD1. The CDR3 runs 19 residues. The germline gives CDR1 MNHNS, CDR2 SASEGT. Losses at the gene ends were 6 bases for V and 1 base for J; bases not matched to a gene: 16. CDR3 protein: CASRKWTGDGRGSNQPQHF. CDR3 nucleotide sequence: TGTGCCAGCAGAAAATGGACAGGGGATGGAAGAGGGAGCAATCAGCCCCAGCATTTT.

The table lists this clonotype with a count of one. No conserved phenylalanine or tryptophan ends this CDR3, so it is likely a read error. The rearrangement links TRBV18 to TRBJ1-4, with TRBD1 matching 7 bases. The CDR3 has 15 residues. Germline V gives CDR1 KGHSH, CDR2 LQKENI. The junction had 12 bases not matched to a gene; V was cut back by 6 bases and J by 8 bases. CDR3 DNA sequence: TGTGCCAGCTCCCCCGGAGACAGGGCCAGCGAAAAACTGTTTCTT. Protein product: CASSPGDRASEKLFL.